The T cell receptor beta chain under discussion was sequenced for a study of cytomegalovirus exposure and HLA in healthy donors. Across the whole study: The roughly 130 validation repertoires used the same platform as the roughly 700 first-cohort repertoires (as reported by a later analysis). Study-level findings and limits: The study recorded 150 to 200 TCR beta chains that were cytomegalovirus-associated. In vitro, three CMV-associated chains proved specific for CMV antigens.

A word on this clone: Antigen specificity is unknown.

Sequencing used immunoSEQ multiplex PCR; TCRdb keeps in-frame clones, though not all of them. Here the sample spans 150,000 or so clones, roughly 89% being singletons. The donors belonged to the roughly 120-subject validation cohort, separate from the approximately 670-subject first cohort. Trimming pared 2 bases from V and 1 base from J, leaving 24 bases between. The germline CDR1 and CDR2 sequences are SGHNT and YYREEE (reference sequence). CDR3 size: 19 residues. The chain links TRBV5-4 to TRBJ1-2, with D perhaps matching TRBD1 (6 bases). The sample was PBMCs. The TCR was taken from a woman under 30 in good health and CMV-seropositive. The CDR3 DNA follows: TGTGCCAGCAGCTTTCCGCTACTCTCCGTGGGGGCCGTTAACTATGGCTACACCTTC. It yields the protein CASSFPLLSVGAVNYGYTF. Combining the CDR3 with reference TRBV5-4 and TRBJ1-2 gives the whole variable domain ETGVTQSPTHLIKTRGQQVTLRCSSQSGHNTVSWYQQALGQGPQFIFQYYREEENGRGNFPPRFSGLQFPNYSSELNVNALELDDSALYLCASSFPLLSVGAVNYGYTFGSGTRLTVV.